This is a list of T cell receptor beta chains from one sample in a study of neurological immune-mediated disorders. TCRdb reprocessed the 5' RACE reads with MiXCR, giving one entry per CDR3 protein. The repertoire holds some 18,000 distinct CDR3 sequences, approximately 7.8% seen once, with about 17% in the top ten. Specimen: CD8+ T cells from blood. These receptors originate from a woman under 40 with HTLV-1-associated myelopathy (HAM/TSP). CDR3s include the opening cysteine and the closing phenylalanine or tryptophan. The order of the fields is D gene, V gene, clone size, J gene, CDR3 DNA, CDR3 protein. D genes are given only for firm matches. Size is stated as once, few, many or a size class.

TRBD2,TRBV5-1,many,TRBJ2-2,TGCGCCAGCAGCTTGTCGCCTAGCGGGAACACCGGGGAGCTGTTTTTT,CASSLSPSGNTGELFF
TRBD1,TRBV2,many,TRBJ2-1,TGTGCCAGCAGCGGACAGGGGGCACCGGATAATGAGCAGTTCTTC,CASSGQGAPDNEQFF
NA,TRBV5-1,many,TRBJ1-4,TGCGCCAGCAGCTCAGGAATACAGCGGCTTAATGAAAAACTGTTTTTT,CASSSGIQRLNEKLFF
TRBD2,TRBV4-2,many,TRBJ2-3,TGTGCCAGCAGCGCCCCCCCTAGCGGCCCCACAGATACGCAGTATTTT,CASSAPPSGPTDTQYF
NA,TRBV19,many,TRBJ1-1,TGTGCCAGTAGTATCGCCGGGAGGGACAATGAAGCTTTCTTT,CASSIAGRDNEAFF
NA,TRBV20-1,many,TRBJ2-1,TGCAGTGCGGGCACCCACGGCGAAGGGGAAGGGTTTGAGCAGTTCTTC,CSAGTHGEGEGFEQFF
TRBD2,TRBV7-9,many,TRBJ2-1,TGTGCCAGCAGCGATACTAGCGGGGGTTCTTCTAGTGAGCAGTTCTTC,CASSDTSGGSSSEQFF
TRBD1,TRBV5-5,many,TRBJ2-2,TGTGCCAGCAGCCCAGAAGGGGGCGACACCGGGGAGCTGTTTTTT,CASSPEGGDTGELFF
NA,TRBV12-3/TRBV12-4,many,TRBJ1-3,TGTGCCAGCAGTTTAGCCGAACGCTCAGCTGGAAACACCATATATTTT,CASSLAERSAGNTIYF
NA,TRBV20-1,many,TRBJ1-1,TGCAGTGCTAGAGTCTCAGGGGTGATTGAAGCTTTCTTT,CSARVSGVIEAFF
NA,TRBV25-1,many,TRBJ2-7,TGTGCCAGCAGTATAGGTCAGGGTCCCTACGAGCAGTACTTC,CASSIGQGPYEQYF
NA,TRBV20-1,many,TRBJ1-5,TGCAGTGCTAGTGCAGGGAAAGACAATCAGCCCCAGCATTTT,CSASAGKDNQPQHF
NA,TRBV6-6,many,TRBJ2-2,TGTGCCAGCAGTCACGGCGGTGGTTTAGCCGGGGAGCTGTTTTTT,CASSHGGGLAGELFF
NA,TRBV6-5,many,TRBJ1-5,TGTGCCAGCAGGAGACAGGCTTATAGCAATCAGCCCCAGCATTTT,CASRRQAYSNQPQHF
TRBD1,TRBV6-5,many,TRBJ2-1,TGTGCCAGCTACCGGGACAGGGAGGATGAGCAGTTCTTC,CASYRDREDEQFF
NA,TRBV29-1,many,TRBJ2-7,TGCAGCGTCAACCCCGAGGGCGTTTACGAGCAGTACTTC,CSVNPEGVYEQYF
TRBD2,TRBV11-1,many,TRBJ2-3,TGTGCCAGCAGCCCTAGTAGCGGGGGTTCAGATACGCAGTATTTT,CASSPSSGGSDTQYF
NA,TRBV12-3/TRBV12-4,many,TRBJ2-5,TGTGCCAGCGGCGGTGGAGGGGTCCAAGAGACCCAGTACTTC,CASGGGGVQETQYF
TRBD1,TRBV7-9,many,TRBJ1-1,TGTGCCAGCAGCCTCCCCAGAGGGGGCATGGACACTGAAGCTTTCTTT,CASSLPRGGMDTEAFF
NA,TRBV11-3,many,TRBJ2-4,TGTGCCAGCAGCCCCCTCGGGGACGGAGCCAAAAACATTCAGTACTTC,CASSPLGDGAKNIQYF
NA,TRBV5-1,many,TRBJ1-1,TGCGCCAGCAGCTTGGCAGGAAGGAACACTGAAGCTTTCTTT,CASSLAGRNTEAFF
TRBD1,TRBV20-1,many,TRBJ2-1,TGCAGTGCCTGGGACAGCTCCTACAATGAGCAGTTCTTC,CSAWDSSYNEQFF
NA,TRBV10-1,many,TRBJ2-7,TGCGCCAGCAATCCAGGGCAGGGCTACGAGCAGTACTTC,CASNPGQGYEQYF
NA,TRBV6-5,many,TRBJ2-3,TGTGCCAGCAGTTCAAGACAGGCCACAGATACGCAGTATTTT,CASSSRQATDTQYF
NA,TRBV5-6,many,TRBJ1-2,TGTGCCAGCAGCTTGGGGCCCCAGGGAAGCTATGGCTACACCTTC,CASSLGPQGSYGYTF
NA,TRBV20-1,many,TRBJ1-3,TGCAGTGCTAGAGACAGATCGATTGGAAACACCATATATTTT,CSARDRSIGNTIYF
NA,TRBV7-8,many,TRBJ2-3,TGTGCCAGCAGCTTAGGTCCCCGCCCTACAGATACGCAGTATTTT,CASSLGPRPTDTQYF
TRBD1,TRBV5-1,many,TRBJ2-2,TGCGCCAGCAGCACCGGGACAGGTAGTCTTACCGGGGAGCTGTTTTTT,CASSTGTGSLTGELFF
NA,TRBV10-3,many,TRBJ1-4,TGTGCCATCAGTACCACCGGGACGGGAAATGAAAAACTGTTTTTT,CAISTTGTGNEKLFF
NA,TRBV29-1,many,TRBJ2-2,TGCAGCGTCCAGGGGGGAAAAGGGACCGGGGAGCTGTTTTTT,CSVQGGKGTGELFF
NA,TRBV7-9,many,TRBJ1-2,TGTGCCAGCAGCTTAGGGGCAGGGAATCGCTACACCTTC,CASSLGAGNRYTF
NA,TRBV7-9,many,TRBJ2-3,TGTGCCAGCAGCCATCTCGGGGGTTACACAGATACGCAGTATTTT,CASSHLGGYTDTQYF
TRBD1,TRBV5-6,many,TRBJ2-3,TGTGCCAGCAGCTTGGGAGGGGGCCTAGTAGGAGATACGCAGTATTTT,CASSLGGGLVGDTQYF
TRBD1,TRBV20-1,many,TRBJ1-2,TGCAGTGCTAGAGATTTTCTAGAGGGGGCCTTTGGCTACACCTTC,CSARDFLEGAFGYTF
TRBD1,TRBV5-1,many,TRBJ1-2,TGCGCCAGCAGCGTGGGGACAGGGAGCGCTAACTATGGCTACACCTTC,CASSVGTGSANYGYTF
TRBD2,TRBV5-5,many,TRBJ2-3,TGTGCCAGCAGCAACGGGGGGGCCGGTGATACGCAGTATTTT,CASSNGGAGDTQYF
TRBD2,TRBV6-5,many,TRBJ2-7,TGTGCCAGCAGTTACACTAGCGGGGGGGCCGTCCACGAGCAGTACTTC,CASSYTSGGAVHEQYF
TRBD1,TRBV20-1,many,TRBJ1-1,TGCAGTGCTATCTGGACAGGGCGACTCACTGAAGCTTTCTTT,CSAIWTGRLTEAFF
NA,TRBV18,many,TRBJ2-1,TGTGCCAGCTCACCACCAGGGACGGCCTTTTACAATGAGCAGTTCTTC,CASSPPGTAFYNEQFF
TRBD1,TRBV20-1,many,TRBJ1-1,TGCAGTGCTAGAGCTCAACAGGGGGTGATCACTGAAGCTTTCTTT,CSARAQQGVITEAFF
NA,TRBV5-6,many,TRBJ1-1,TGTGCCAGCAGCTCGTTTCCTCCGTGGGGGAACACTGAAGCTTTCTTT,CASSSFPPWGNTEAFF